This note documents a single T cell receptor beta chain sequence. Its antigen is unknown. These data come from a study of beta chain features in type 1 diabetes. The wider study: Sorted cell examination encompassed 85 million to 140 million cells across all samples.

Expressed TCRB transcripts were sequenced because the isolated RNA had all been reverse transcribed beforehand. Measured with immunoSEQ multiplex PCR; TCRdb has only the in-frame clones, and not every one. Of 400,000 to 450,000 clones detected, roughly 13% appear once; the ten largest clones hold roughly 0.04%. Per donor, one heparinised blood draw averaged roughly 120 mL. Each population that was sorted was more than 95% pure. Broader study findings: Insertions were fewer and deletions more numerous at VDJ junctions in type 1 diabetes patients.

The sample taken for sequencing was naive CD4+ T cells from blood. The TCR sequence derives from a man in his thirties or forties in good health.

In DNA form, the CDR3 reads TGCGCCAGCAGCCAAGTAGTAATTTCACAGGGATTTTATGGCTACACCTTC. Its translation: CASSQVVISQGFYGYTF. This chain connects TRBV4-3 to TRBJ1-2, with D tentatively TRBD1 (6 bases). Germline V lookup: CDR1 LGHNA, CDR2 YSLEER. V shed 1 base and J shed 5 bases, with 20 bases lying between them. This CDR3 comprises 17 residues.